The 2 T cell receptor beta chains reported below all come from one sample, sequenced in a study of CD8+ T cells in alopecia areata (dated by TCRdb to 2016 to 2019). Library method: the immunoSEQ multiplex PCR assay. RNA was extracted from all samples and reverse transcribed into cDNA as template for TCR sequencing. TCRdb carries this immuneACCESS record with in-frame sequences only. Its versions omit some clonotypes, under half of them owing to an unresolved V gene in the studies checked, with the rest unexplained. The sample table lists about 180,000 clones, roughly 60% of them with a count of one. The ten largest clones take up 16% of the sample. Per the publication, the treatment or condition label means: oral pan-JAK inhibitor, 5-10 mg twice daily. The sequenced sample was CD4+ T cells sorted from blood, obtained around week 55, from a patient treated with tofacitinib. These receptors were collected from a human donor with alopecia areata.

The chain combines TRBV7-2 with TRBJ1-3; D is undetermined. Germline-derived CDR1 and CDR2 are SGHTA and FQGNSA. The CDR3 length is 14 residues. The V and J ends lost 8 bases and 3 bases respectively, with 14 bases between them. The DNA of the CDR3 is TGTGCCAGCCGACCGGCGGGAGGTGGAAACACCATATATTTT. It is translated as CASRPAGGGNTIYF.

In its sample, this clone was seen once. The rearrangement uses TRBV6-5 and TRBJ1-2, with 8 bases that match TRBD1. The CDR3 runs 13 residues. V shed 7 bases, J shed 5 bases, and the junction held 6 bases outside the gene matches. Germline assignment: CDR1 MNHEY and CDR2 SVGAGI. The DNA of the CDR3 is TGTGCCAGCACCAGGACAGGGCGGTATGGCTACACCTTC. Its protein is CASTRTGRYGYTF.